A single sample gave rise to the 21 T cell receptor beta chains below, sequenced in a study of T cells after yellow fever vaccination (dated by TCRdb to about 2019). Libraries were made using 5' RACE. Sequencing relied on an Illumina NovaSeq 6000. The public reads were reanalyzed by TCRdb: fastp trimming at Q25, MiXCR alignment, in-frame beta chains only. Every CDR3 protein is listed once, alongside the most common genes and DNA of its rows. This sample comprises hundreds of thousands of distinct CDR3 sequences, around 20% of them detected only once. The ten largest clones add up to 15% to 20% of the sample. In light of the paper, this sample's treatment or condition label describes: live attenuated yellow fever vaccine strain. The starting material was PBMCs, obtained before the yellow fever booster vaccination. Receptor source: a man between 18 and 29 years old who received the YFV17D yellow fever vaccine.

The chain carries TRBV5-1 and TRBJ2-5, with D hard to call. Germline assignment: CDR1 SGHRS and CDR2 YFSETQ. The V gene lost 3 bases and the J gene lost 0 bases, with 12 bases spanning the gap. The CDR3 spans 15 residues. The CDR3 nucleotides are TGCGCCAGCAGCTGGCTGGGGAACGACCAAGAGACCCAGTACTTC. Protein sequence: CASSWLGNDQETQYF.

Only one count was recorded for this clonotype. Germline and junction disagree at one end, which may indicate a read error. The chain joins TRBV6-1 to TRBJ1-4, with 8 bases lining up with TRBD1. This CDR3 contains 14 residues. Germline CDR1 and CDR2: MNHNS and SASEGT. CDR3 DNA: TGTGTCAGCAGTCCGACAGGGGCGGCTGAAAAACTGTTTTTT. It codes for CVSSPTGAAEKLFF.

This clonotype is a singleton in its sample. The chain has TRBV18 and TRBJ2-7, with D perhaps TRBD1 (6 bases). Germline V gives CDR1 KGHSH, CDR2 LQKENI. There are 15 residues in the CDR3. V lost 1 base and J lost 4, with 14 bases in between. CDR3 protein: CASSPRIDRSYEQYF. CDR3 nucleotide sequence: TGTGCCAGCTCACCACGCATCGACAGGTCTTACGAGCAGTACTTC.

V gene TRBV9 combines with J gene TRBJ2-2; no firm D call. The ends were cut back, 1 base at V and 5 bases at J, with 15 bases in the middle. Germline-derived CDR1 and CDR2 are SGDLS and YYNGEE. The CDR3 is 16 residues long. The CDR3, as DNA: TGTGCCAGCAGCGTATCGGGTATGGCGCCAACCGGGGAGCTGTTTTTT. Its translation is CASSVSGMAPTGELFF.

The sample holds a few counts of this clonotype. The V gene is TRBV6-1, the J gene TRBJ1-1; the match to TRBD1 covers 7 bases. After removal of 5 bases from V and 4 bases from J, the junction contained 7 bases not matched to a gene. Germline loops: CDR1 MNHNS, CDR2 SASEGT. CDR3 length equals 14 residues. CDR3: CASSPTGFATEAFF. The CDR3 coding sequence is TGTGCCAGCAGTCCGACAGGGTTTGCCACTGAAGCTTTCTTT.

This clonotype was seen a handful of times. The chain recombines TRBV4-3 with TRBJ2-2; the match to TRBD2 covers 9 bases. Germline CDR1 LGHNA, CDR2 YSLEER. The CDR3 is 18 amino acids. Unmatched junction bases numbered 11, after V lost 5 bases and J lost 1 base. CDR3 in DNA: TGCGCCAGCAGCGATAGCGGGGGCCCGCAAAGGAACACCGGGGAGCTGTTTTTT. Translated, it gives CASSDSGGPQRNTGELFF.

This clonotype has just a few counts. V usage is TRBV20-1 and J usage is TRBJ1-2; TRBD1 might be the D (5 bases). This CDR3 contains 16 residues. Germline loops: CDR1 DFQATT, CDR2 SNEGSKA (reference sequence). V shed 5 bases and J shed 8 bases, with 27 bases lying between them. CDR3 nucleotides: TGCAGTGCTCCGGTTTTTGGGGACCCCAGCCTAGGGGGCTACACCTTC. Encoded protein: CSAPVFGDPSLGGYTF.

This clonotype was detected many times. The CDR3 spells CASRTGLAGGEQYF. The CDR3 DNA is TGCGCCAGCCGAACCGGACTAGCGGGGGGCGAGCAGTACTTC. The chain carries TRBV5-1 and TRBJ2-7; 14 nucleotides agree with TRBD2. V lost 7 bases, J lost 6 bases, and 6 bases stayed unmatched. Germline CDR1 and CDR2: SGHRS and YFSETQ. This CDR3 spans 14 amino acids.

This chain uses TRBV5-1 with TRBJ2-7; 9 bases fit TRBD2. The CDR3 runs to 17 residues. V was pared by 2 bases and J by 5 bases, with 14 bases of the junction left unmatched. Germline CDR1 SGHRS, CDR2 YFSETQ. The DNA of the CDR3 is TGCGCCAGCAGCTTTTTAGTAGCGGGGGTGCTTTTCAACGAGCAGTACTTC. Translation gives CASSFLVAGVLFNEQYF.

The chain is built from TRBV5-1 and TRBJ2-7; possible D gene TRBD1, 6 bases. The CDR3 has 15 amino acids. V was pared by 2 bases and J by 7 bases, with 19 bases between. Germline V gene lookup returns CDR1 SGHRS and CDR2 YFSETQ. The CDR3 region is CASSLETQRGSEQYF. The CDR3 coding sequence is TGCGCCAGCAGCTTAGAAACTCAAAGGGGGTCGGAGCAGTACTTC.

V is TRBV12-3 or TRBV12-4 and J is TRBJ1-3, with 11 bases lining up with TRBD1. The CDR3 spans 18 residues. The V and J ends lost 6 bases and 0 bases, in that order; junction bases with no gene match: 10. Written as DNA, the CDR3 is TGTGCCAGCAGCGTTGGACAGGGGGCTGATTACTCTGGAAACACCATATATTTT. This gives the protein CASSVGQGADYSGNTIYF.

The chain uses TRBV6-6 and TRBJ2-1; 8 bases are shared with TRBD2. The germline gives CDR1 MNHNY, CDR2 SVGAGI (reference sequence). Trimming at V came to 6 bases and at J to 0 bases, leaving 1 base not matched to a gene. The CDR3 is made up of 14 amino acids. The chain's CDR3 is CASRREGSYNEQFF. The CDR3 nucleotides are TGTGCCAGCAGACGGGAGGGCTCCTACAATGAGCAGTTCTTC.

The chain carries TRBV21-1 and TRBJ1-5; whether TRBD1, the table's D call, matches the DNA was not checked. TRBV21-1 is flagged as a pseudogene. The CDR3 extends over 14 amino acids. The CDR3 DNA sequence: TGTGCCAGCAGCAAATATAACAGGGGGTGGCCCCAGCATTTT. It specifies CASSKYNRGWPQHF.

The chain couples TRBV4-1 to TRBJ2-3; D is perhaps TRBD1 or TRBD2 (5 bases each). The V gene's germline CDR1 is MGHRA and CDR2 YSYEKL. The CDR3 totals 15 residues. V lost 0 bases, J lost 7 bases, and 14 bases lay in between. DNA of the CDR3: TGCGCCAGCAGCCAAGAATCTCCGGGGCTTAATACGCAGTATTTT. Encoded protein: CASSQESPGLNTQYF.

The J gene is TRBJ1-5, the V gene TRBV7-2, with D perhaps TRBD1 (6 bases). The CDR3 has 15 amino acids. V was trimmed by 2 bases and J by 4 bases, leaving 12 bases between them. Germline-derived CDR1 and CDR2 are SGHTA and FQGNSA. The CDR3 sequence is CASSLQGTRNQPQHF. The CDR3 DNA follows: TGTGCCAGCAGCTTACAGGGGACAAGGAATCAGCCCCAGCATTTT.

This clonotype showed up just a few times. This sequence joins TRBV18 and TRBJ2-5; 10 bases are a match to TRBD2. After removal of 8 bases from V and 1 base from J, the junction contained 7 bases not matched to a gene. CDR1 is KGHSH, CDR2 LQKENI, per germline. This CDR3 is built from 15 residues. CDR3 coding DNA: TGTGCCAGCACCATAGCGGGGGGACTCCAAGAGACCCAGTACTTC. As protein: CASTIAGGLQETQYF.

V gene TRBV7-9 combines with J gene TRBJ2-7; 7 bases are a match to TRBD2. The CDR3 totals 16 residues. Looked up from germline, CDR1 is SEHNR and CDR2 is FQNEAQ (reference sequence). V lost 4 bases and J lost 4; bases outside the gene matches: 13. This CDR3 is CASSSPPAGLPYEQYF. The CDR3 DNA follows: TGTGCCAGCAGCTCCCCTCCAGCGGGGCTACCTTACGAGCAGTACTTC.

The chain links TRBV19 to TRBJ1-2; TRBD1 matches 7 bases. V lost 6 bases, J lost 8 bases, and 3 bases stayed unmatched. This CDR3 has 11 residues. The germline V gene has CDR1 LNHDA and CDR2 SQIVND (reference sequence). CDR3 sequence (DNA): TGTGCCAGTAGACAGGGGCGCGGCTACACCTTC. Translating it yields CASRQGRGYTF.

The genes are TRBV7-2 and TRBJ2-1, with TRBD2 matching over 12 bases. CDR1 is SGHTA and CDR2 is FQGNSA in the germline V gene. This CDR3 spans 17 amino acids. Germline trimming cut 5 bases from V and 0 bases from J; bases unmatched to any gene: 5. The CDR3 region is CASSRLAGASSYNEQFF. CDR3 bases: TGTGCCAGCAGCAGACTAGCGGGGGCAAGCTCCTACAATGAGCAGTTCTTC.

This clonotype showed up many times. This chain uses TRBV29-1 with TRBJ2-6; D is uncertain. CDR3 size: 15 residues. CDR1 is SQVTM and CDR2 is ANQGSEA in the germline V gene. Trimming stripped 6 bases from V and 0 bases from J, with 12 bases between. DNA of the CDR3: TGCAGCGTCGACTTGGAGACCTCTGGGGCCAACGTCCTGACTTTC. Its protein product is CSVDLETSGANVLTF.

This clonotype showed up just a few times. This rearrangement joins TRBV7-2 to TRBJ2-3; 9 nucleotides match TRBD1. Trimming cost V 0 bases and J 6 bases; bases outside gene matches: 7. From germline, CDR1 is SGHTA and CDR2 FQGNSA. This CDR3 contains 16 residues. CDR3 in DNA: TGTGCCAGCAGCTTAGCGCGGTTCGACAGGGGGGATACGCAGTATTTT. Its protein is CASSLARFDRGDTQYF.